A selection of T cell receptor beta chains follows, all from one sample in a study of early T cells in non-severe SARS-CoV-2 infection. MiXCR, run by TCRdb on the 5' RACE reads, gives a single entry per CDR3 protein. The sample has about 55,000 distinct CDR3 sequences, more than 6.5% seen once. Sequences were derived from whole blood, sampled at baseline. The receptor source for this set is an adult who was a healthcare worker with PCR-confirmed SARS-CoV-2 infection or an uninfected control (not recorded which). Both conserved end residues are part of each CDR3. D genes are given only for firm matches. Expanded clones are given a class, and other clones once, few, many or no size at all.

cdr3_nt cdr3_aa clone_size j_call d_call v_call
TGCGTCAGCAGTAAACCGGGACTAGCGGGGGGCCGGGAGCAGTTCTTC CVSSKPGLAGGREQFF NA TRBJ2-1 TRBD2 TRBV10-2
TGTGCCAGCACCCTTAACTCTGGAAACACCATATATTTT CASTLNSGNTIYF many TRBJ1-3 NA TRBV28
TGCAGTGCCCATCCCCTAGCGGGGGGGCGTGAGACCCAGTACTTC CSAHPLAGGRETQYF few TRBJ2-5 TRBD2 TRBV20-1
TGTGCCAGCAGCCAAGAACCGGGACAGGGGTGGAATCAGCCCCAGCATTTT CASSQEPGQGWNQPQHF many TRBJ1-5 TRBD1 TRBV4-2
TGTGCCAGCGTTGAAATGGGGCCATCAACCTACAATGAGCAGTTCTTC CASVEMGPSTYNEQFF many TRBJ2-1 NA TRBV6-2/TRBV6-3
TGTGCCAGCAGCTTTCAGGGGACCGAAGCTTTCTTT CASSFQGTEAFF many TRBJ1-1 NA TRBV5-6
TGTGCCACCGCGGTGGGGGTTAGCAATCAGCCCCAGCATTTT CATAVGVSNQPQHF NA TRBJ1-5 NA TRBV6-5
TGTGCCATCAGGGGGGCTAATTCACCCCTCCACTTT CAIRGANSPLHF NA TRBJ1-6 NA TRBV10-3
TGTGCCAGCACCTTACGGCGGTTTCCCACCGGGGCGAGCACCGGGGAGCTGTTTTTT CASTLRRFPTGASTGELFF NA TRBJ2-2 NA TRBV6-6
TGCAGCGTTGGACAGGGTAGCGATCAGCCCCAGCATTTT CSVGQGSDQPQHF many TRBJ1-5 TRBD1 TRBV29-1
TGTGCCAGCAGCTTAGGGACCGGGGGTCACGAGCAGTACTTC CASSLGTGGHEQYF many TRBJ2-7 NA TRBV11-3